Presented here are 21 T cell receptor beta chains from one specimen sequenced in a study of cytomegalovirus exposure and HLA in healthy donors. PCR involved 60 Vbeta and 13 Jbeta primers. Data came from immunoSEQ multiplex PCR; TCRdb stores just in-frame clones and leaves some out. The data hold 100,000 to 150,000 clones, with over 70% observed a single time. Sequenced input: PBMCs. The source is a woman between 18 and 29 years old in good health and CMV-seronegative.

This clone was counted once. CDR3 amino acids: CASRAGTGTGTARPLANYGYTF. CDR3 coding DNA: TGTGCCAGCAGGGCCGGAACCGGGACAGGGACCGCCCGACCGCTAGCTAACTATGGCTACACCTTC. The chain carries TRBV21-1 and TRBJ1-2; TRBD1, as called in the table, went unchecked against the DNA. TRBV21-1 is tagged as a pseudogene. The CDR3 has 22 residues.

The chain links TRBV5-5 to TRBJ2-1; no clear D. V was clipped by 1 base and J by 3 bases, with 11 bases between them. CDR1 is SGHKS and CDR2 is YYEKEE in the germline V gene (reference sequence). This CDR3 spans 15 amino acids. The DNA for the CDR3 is TGTGCCAGCAGCTTGACTTTTGGAGTCTACAATGAGCAGTTCTTC. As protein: CASSLTFGVYNEQFF. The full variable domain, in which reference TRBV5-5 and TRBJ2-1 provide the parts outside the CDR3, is DAGVTQSPTHLIKTRGQQVTLRCSPISGHKSVSWYQQVLGQGPQFIFQYYEKEERGRGNFPDRFSARQFPNYSSELNVNALLLGDSALYLCASSLTFGVYNEQFFGPGTRLTVL.

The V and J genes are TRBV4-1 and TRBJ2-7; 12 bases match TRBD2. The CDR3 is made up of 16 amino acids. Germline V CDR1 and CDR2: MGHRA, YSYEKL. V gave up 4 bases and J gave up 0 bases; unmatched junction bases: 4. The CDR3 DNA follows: TGCGCCAGCAGCCTCGGACTAGCGGGGAGCTCCTACGAGCAGTACTTC. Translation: CASSLGLAGSSYEQYF.

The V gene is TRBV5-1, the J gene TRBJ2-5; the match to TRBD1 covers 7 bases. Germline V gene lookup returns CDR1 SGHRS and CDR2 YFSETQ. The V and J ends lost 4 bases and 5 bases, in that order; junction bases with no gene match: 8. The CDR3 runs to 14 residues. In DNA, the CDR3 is TGCGCCAGCAGCCTACAGGGGTTCGTGGAGACCCAGTACTTC. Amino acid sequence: CASSLQGFVETQYF.

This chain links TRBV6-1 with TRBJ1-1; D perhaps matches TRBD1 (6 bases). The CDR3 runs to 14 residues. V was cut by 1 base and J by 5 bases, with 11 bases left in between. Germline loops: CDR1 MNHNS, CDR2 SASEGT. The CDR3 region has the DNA TGTGCCAGCAGTGAAGACAGGGATGGGACTGAAGCTTTCTTT. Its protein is CASSEDRDGTEAFF.

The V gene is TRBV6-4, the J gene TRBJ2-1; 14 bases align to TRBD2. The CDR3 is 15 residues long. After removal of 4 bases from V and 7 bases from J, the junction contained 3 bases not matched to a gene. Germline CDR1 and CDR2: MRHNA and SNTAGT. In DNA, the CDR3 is TGTGCCAGCAGTGCCGGACTAGCGGGAGGAAATGAGCAGTTCTTC. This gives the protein CASSAGLAGGNEQFF.

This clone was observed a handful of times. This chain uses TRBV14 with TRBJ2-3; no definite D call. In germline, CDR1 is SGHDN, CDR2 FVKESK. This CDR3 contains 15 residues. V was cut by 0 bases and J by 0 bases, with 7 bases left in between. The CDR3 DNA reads TGTGCCAGCAGCCAAGAACTGCCTAGCACAGATACGCAGTATTTT. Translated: CASSQELPSTDTQYF.

The CDR3 protein is CASSFRGLYEQYF. CDR3 sequence (DNA): TGTGCCAGCAGCTTCAGGGGCCTCTACGAGCAGTACTTC. The V gene is TRBV5-4, the J gene TRBJ2-7; TRBD1 is a possible D gene (6 bases). With 2 bases removed from V and 3 bases from J, the gap between germline ends came to 9 bases. Germline V CDR1 and CDR2: SGHNT, YYREEE (reference sequence). The CDR3 contains 13 residues.

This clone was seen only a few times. The chain's CDR3 is CASSPSADSYEQYF. CDR3 DNA sequence: TGTGCCAGCTCACCATCGGCGGATTCCTACGAGCAGTACTTC. The rearrangement links TRBV18 to TRBJ2-7, with D uncertain. Deletions cut 2 bases from V and 1 base from J, with 9 bases between. There are 14 residues in the CDR3. CDR1 is KGHSH, CDR2 LQKENI, per germline.

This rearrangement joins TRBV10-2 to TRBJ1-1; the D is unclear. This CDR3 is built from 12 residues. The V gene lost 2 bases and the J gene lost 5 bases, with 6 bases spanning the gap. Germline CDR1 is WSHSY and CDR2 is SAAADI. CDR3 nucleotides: TGCGCCAGCAGTGAGACGGGGACTGAAGCTTTCTTT. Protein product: CASSETGTEAFF.

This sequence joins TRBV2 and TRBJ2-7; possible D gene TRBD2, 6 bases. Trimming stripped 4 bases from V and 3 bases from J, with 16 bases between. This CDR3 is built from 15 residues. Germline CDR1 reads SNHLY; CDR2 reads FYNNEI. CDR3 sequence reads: CASSVGGTFDYEQYF. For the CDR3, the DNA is TGTGCCAGCAGTGTTGGAGGGACGTTCGACTACGAGCAGTACTTC.

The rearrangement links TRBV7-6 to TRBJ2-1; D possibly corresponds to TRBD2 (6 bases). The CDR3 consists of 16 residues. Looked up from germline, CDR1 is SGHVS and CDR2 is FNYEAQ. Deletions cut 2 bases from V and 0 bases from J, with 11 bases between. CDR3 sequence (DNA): TGTGCCAGCAGCTTAAGAGTTAGCGGCTCCTACAATGAGCAGTTCTTC. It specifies CASSLRVSGSYNEQFF.

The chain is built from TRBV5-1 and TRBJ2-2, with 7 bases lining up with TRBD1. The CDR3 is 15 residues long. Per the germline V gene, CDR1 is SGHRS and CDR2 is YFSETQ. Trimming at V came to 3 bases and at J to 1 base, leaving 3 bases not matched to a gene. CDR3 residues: CASSWDSKNTGELFF. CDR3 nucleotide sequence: TGCGCCAGCAGCTGGGACAGTAAGAACACCGGGGAGCTGTTTTTT.

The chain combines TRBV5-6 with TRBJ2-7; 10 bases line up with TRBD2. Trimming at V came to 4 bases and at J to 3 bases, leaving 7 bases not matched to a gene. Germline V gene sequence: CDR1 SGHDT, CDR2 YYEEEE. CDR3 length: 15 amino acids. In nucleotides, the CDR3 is TGTGCCAGCAGCCCCTGGACTAGCGGTTACTACGAGCAGTACTTC. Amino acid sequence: CASSPWTSGYYEQYF.

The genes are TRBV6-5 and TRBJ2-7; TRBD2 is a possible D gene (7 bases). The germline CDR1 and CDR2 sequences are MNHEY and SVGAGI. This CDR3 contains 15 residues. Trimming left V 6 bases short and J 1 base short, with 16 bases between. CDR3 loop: CASSGGRRTSYEQYF. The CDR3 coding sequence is TGTGCCAGCAGCGGGGGGCGGCGGACGTCCTACGAGCAGTACTTC.

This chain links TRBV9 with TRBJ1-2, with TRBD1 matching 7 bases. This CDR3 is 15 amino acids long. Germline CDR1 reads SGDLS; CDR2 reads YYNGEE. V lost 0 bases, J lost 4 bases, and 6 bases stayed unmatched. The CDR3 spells CASSVVGGASYGYTF. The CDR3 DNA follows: TGTGCCAGCAGCGTAGTAGGGGGCGCGAGCTATGGCTACACCTTC.

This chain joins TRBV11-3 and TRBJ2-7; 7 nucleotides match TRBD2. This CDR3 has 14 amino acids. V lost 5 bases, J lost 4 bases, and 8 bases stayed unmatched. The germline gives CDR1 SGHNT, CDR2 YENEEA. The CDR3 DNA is TGTGCCAGCAGCCCCATGGCGGGAGCTTACGAGCAGTACTTC. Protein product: CASSPMAGAYEQYF.

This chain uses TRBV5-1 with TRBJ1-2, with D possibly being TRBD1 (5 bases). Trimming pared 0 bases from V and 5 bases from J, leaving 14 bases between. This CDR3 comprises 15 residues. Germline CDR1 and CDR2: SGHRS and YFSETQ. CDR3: CASSLGQTDFYGYTF. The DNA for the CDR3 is TGCGCCAGCAGCTTGGGGCAGACAGATTTTTATGGCTACACCTTC. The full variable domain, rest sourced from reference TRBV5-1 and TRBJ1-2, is KAGVTQTPRYLIKTRGQQVTLSCSPISGHRSVSWYQQTPGQGLQFLFEYFSETQRNKGNFPGRFSGRQFSNSRSEMNVSTLELGDSALYLCASSLGQTDFYGYTFGSGTRLTVV.

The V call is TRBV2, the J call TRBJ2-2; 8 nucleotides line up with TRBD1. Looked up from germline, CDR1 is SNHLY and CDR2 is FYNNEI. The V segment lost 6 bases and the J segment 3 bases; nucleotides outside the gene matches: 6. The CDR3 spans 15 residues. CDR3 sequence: CASSGQGLDTGELFF. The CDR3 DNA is TGTGCCAGCAGCGGACAGGGTTTGGACACCGGGGAGCTGTTTTTT. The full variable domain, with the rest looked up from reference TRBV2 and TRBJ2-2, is EPEVTQTPSHQVTQMGQEVILRCVPISNHLYFYWYRQILGQKVEFLVSFYNNEISEKSEIFDDQFSVERPDGSNFTLKIRSTKLEDSAMYFCASSGQGLDTGELFFGEGSRLTVL.

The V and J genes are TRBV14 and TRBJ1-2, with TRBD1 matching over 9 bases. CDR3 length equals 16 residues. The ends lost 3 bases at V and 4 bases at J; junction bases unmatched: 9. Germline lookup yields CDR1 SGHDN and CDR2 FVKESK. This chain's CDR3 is CASSQGTGSWCYGYTF. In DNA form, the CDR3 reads TGTGCCAGCAGCCAGGGGACAGGGAGTTGGTGCTATGGCTACACCTTC.

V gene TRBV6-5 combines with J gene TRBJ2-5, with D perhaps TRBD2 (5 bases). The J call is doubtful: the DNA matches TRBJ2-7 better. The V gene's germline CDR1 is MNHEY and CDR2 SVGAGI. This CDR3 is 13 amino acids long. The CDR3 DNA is TGTGCCAGCAGTTCCGAGGGAACCTACGAGCAGTACTTC. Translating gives CASSSEGTYEQYF.